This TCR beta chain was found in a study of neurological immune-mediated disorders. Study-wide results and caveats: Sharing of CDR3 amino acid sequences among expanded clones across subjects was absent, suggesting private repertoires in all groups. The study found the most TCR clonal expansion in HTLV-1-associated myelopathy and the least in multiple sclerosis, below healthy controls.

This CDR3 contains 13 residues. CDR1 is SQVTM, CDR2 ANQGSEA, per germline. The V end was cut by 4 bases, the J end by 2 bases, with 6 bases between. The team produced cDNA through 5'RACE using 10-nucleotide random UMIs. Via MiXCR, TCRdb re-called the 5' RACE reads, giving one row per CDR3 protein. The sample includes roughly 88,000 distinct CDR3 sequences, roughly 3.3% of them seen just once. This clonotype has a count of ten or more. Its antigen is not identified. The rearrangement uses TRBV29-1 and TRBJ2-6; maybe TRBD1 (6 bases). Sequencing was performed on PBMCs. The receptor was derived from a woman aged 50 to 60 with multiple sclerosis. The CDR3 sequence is CSVGGPGANVLTF. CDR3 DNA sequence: TGCAGCGTTGGGGGGCCTGGGGCCAACGTCCTGACTTTC.